This entry lists 10 T cell receptor beta chains sequenced from one sample in a study of shared clonotypes between healthy human individuals. The assay was immunoSEQ multiplex PCR, and TCRdb's table has in-frame clones only and misses some. The sample yields 1,400,000 or so clones, about 98.5% seen once. The sequenced sample consisted of naive CD4+ T cells sorted from blood. Subset of the sample: CD45RA+ positively selected. The receptors were sampled from a man aged 30-40 years in good health.

This chain joins TRBV5-4 and TRBJ1-4; D is unresolved. This CDR3 is built from 12 residues. In germline, CDR1 is SGHNT, CDR2 YYREEE (reference sequence). The ends were cut back, 2 bases at V and 9 bases at J, with 8 bases in the middle. DNA for the CDR3: TGTGCCAGCAGCTTACCGGGAAAAAAACTGTTTTTT. This encodes CASSLPGKKLFF. The full variable domain, with the rest looked up from reference TRBV5-4 and TRBJ1-4, is ETGVTQSPTHLIKTRGQQVTLRCSSQSGHNTVSWYQQALGQGPQFIFQYYREEENGRGNFPPRFSGLQFPNYSSELNVNALELDDSALYLCASSLPGKKLFFGSGTQLSVL.

The table lists this clone with a count of one. The chain has TRBV6-6 and TRBJ2-7; D gene uncertain. The germline V gene encodes CDR1 MNHNY and CDR2 SVGAGI (reference sequence). Trimming shortened V by 7 bases and J by 0 bases, and 7 bases separated the two germline ends. The CDR3 spans 12 residues. The CDR3 loop reads CASKGDSYEQYF. The CDR3 DNA is TGTGCCAGCAAAGGAGACTCCTACGAGCAGTACTTC.

This clone was observed once. The V call is TRBV7-6, the J call TRBJ2-1, with 8 bases matching TRBD2. With V trimmed by 10 bases and J by 7 bases, 21 bases remained unmatched. Germline values: CDR1 SGHVS, CDR2 FNYEAQ. The CDR3 has 17 residues. In nucleotides, the CDR3 is TGTGCCACCACGCAGGTAGCACTAGCGGTCCCGCTGAATGAGCAGTTCTTC. This translates into CATTQVALAVPLNEQFF.

The J gene is TRBJ2-3, the V gene TRBV6-1; 7 positions match TRBD2. Germline CDR1 and CDR2: MNHNS and SASEGT. J gave up 4 bases and V 4 bases, and 11 bases lay outside the gene matches. This CDR3 spans 16 amino acids. The CDR3 nucleotides are TGTGCCAGCAGTGTCCCCGGCGGGAGTGTGTCAGATACGCAGTATTTT. It codes for CASSVPGGSVSDTQYF.

The chain links TRBV2 to TRBJ2-3; the D is unclear. This CDR3 has 14 residues. Between the trimmed V and J ends, which lost 6 bases and 2 bases, there was a span of 12 bases. Germline assignment: CDR1 SNHLY and CDR2 FYNNEI. This CDR3 is CASSPRRITDTQYF. CDR3 sequence (DNA): TGTGCCAGCAGCCCGCGGCGGATCACAGATACGCAGTATTTT.

The J gene is TRBJ2-3, the V gene TRBV18, with D possibly matching TRBD2 (5 bases). CDR1 KGHSH and CDR2 LQKENI come from the germline V gene. The CDR3 is 15 amino acids. V was trimmed by 1 base and J by 5 bases, leaving 13 bases between them. The CDR3 nucleotides read TGTGCCAGCTCACCACGGTTAGCGCAGGAAGATACGCAGTATTTT. This sequence encodes CASSPRLAQEDTQYF.

The chain joins TRBV9 to TRBJ2-5, with D possibly matching TRBD1 (5 bases). Germline-derived CDR1 and CDR2 are SGDLS and YYNGEE. The CDR3 has 13 amino acids. The V end was cut by 3 bases, the J end by 5 bases, with 11 bases between. CDR3 DNA: TGTGCCAGCAGCGCCTCAGGGTCCGAGACCCAGTACTTC. This translates into CASSASGSETQYF.

The V call is TRBV6-5, the J call TRBJ2-5, with D possibly matching TRBD2 (5 bases). V was clipped by 2 bases and J by 4 bases, with 14 bases between them. In germline, CDR1 is MNHEY, CDR2 SVGAGI. The length of the CDR3 is 15 residues. DNA of the CDR3: TGTGCCAGCAGTTACGATAACAGAGGAGGAGAGACCCAGTACTTC. Encoded protein: CASSYDNRGGETQYF.

The V call is TRBV28, the J call TRBJ1-1; 9 nucleotides align to TRBD1. The J segment lost 9 bases and the V segment lost 6 bases, leaving 8 bases of the junction unmatched. The germline gives CDR1 MDHEN, CDR2 SYDVKM. CDR3 length: 13 residues. DNA for the CDR3: TGTGCCAGCAGGCCGGGACAGGGTTATAAAGCTTTCTTT. Its protein product is CASRPGQGYKAFF.

This clone has just one count. The chain recombines TRBV11-3 with TRBJ1-1; D gene ambiguous. Between the trimmed V and J ends, which lost 1 base and 3 bases, there was a span of 12 bases. CDR1 and CDR2 (germline): SGHNT, YENEEA. The CDR3 extends over 15 amino acids. CDR3 sequence: CASSLGVGEHTEAFF. The CDR3, as DNA: TGTGCCAGCAGCTTAGGGGTCGGGGAGCACACTGAAGCTTTCTTT.